These 17 T cell receptor beta chains share one sample of origin, sequenced in a study of Graves' ophthalmopathy and Graves' hyperthyroidism. Beta-chain TCR CDR3 regions were amplified from RNA transcripts. Second-round multiplex PCR followed a first-round RT-PCR using HTBI primers. MiXCR, applied by TCRdb to the multiplex PCR reads, yields one record per CDR3 protein. The data show 300,000 to 350,000 distinct CDR3 sequences, roughly 15% seen once. Sequences were obtained from peripheral blood. Source of these receptors: an adult man with Graves' ophthalmopathy.

The chain joins TRBV4-1 to TRBJ2-7, with D uncertain. The CDR3 is made up of 15 amino acids. The V end was cut by 0 bases, the J end by 1 base, with 10 bases between. Germline lookup yields CDR1 MGHRA and CDR2 YSYEKL. This chain's CDR3 is CASSQELSRSYEQYF. CDR3 bases: TGCGCCAGCAGCCAAGAATTATCTAGGTCCTACGAGCAGTACTTC.

V gene TRBV30 combines with J gene TRBJ1-1, with D unresolved. Trimming took off 4 bases at V and 0 bases at J, with 15 bases between the two ends. The germline CDR1 and CDR2 sequences are GTSNPN and SVGIG (reference sequence). There are 15 residues in the CDR3. The CDR3 sequence: CAWKRKTVMNTEAFF. The CDR3 DNA follows: TGTGCCTGGAAACGCAAGACGGTCATGAACACTGAAGCTTTCTTT.

Many counts were recorded for this clonotype. The chain combines TRBV18 with TRBJ1-6, with 8 bases that match TRBD1. This CDR3 is built from 14 residues. Germline V gene data show CDR1 as KGHSH and CDR2 as LQKENI. V was clipped by 6 bases and J by 8 bases; unmatched bases: 6. The CDR3 protein is CASSVRGRDSPLHF. The CDR3 DNA sequence: TGTGCCAGCTCTGTCAGGGGGCGAGATTCACCCCTCCACTTT.

The gene calls are TRBV15 and TRBJ2-7, with TRBD1 matching 7 bases. The V and J ends lost 0 bases and 3 bases, in that order; junction bases with no gene match: 8. Germline CDR1 and CDR2: LNHNV and YYDKDF (reference sequence). CDR3 length equals 16 residues. The CDR3 is CATSRDSEDRIYEQYF. CDR3 in DNA: TGTGCCACCAGCAGAGATTCGGAGGACAGGATCTACGAGCAGTACTTC. Full variable domain (rest looked up from reference TRBV15 and TRBJ2-7): DAMVIQNPRYQVTQFGKPVTLSCSQTLNHNVMYWYQQKSSQAPKLLFHYYDKDFNNEADTPDNFQSRRPNTSFCFLDIRSPGLGDTAMYLCATSRDSEDRIYEQYFGPGTRLTVT.

This clonotype was seen many times. The chain is built from TRBV29-1 and TRBJ1-2, with TRBD1 matching over 10 bases. In germline, CDR1 is SQVTM, CDR2 ANQGSEA. Trimming cost V 1 base and J 4 bases; bases outside gene matches: 9. This CDR3 has 16 amino acids. The CDR3 DNA reads TGCAGCGTTGAAGTTATGACAGGGGGCGGGGGCTATGGCTACACCTTC. Amino acid sequence: CSVEVMTGGGGYGYTF.

This clonotype was recorded at least ten times. The chain recombines TRBV15 with TRBJ2-7, with D perhaps assigned TRBD1 or TRBD2 (5 bases each). Trimming shortened V by 1 base and J by 3 bases, and 10 bases separated the two germline ends. The CDR3 sequence is 14 residues long. Germline CDR1 LNHNV, CDR2 YYDKDF (reference sequence). As DNA, the CDR3 is TGTGCCACCAGCAGAGTCCAGAGGGGCTACGAGCAGTACTTC. Its protein product is CATSRVQRGYEQYF. Full variable domain (outside the CDR3, taken from reference TRBV15 and TRBJ2-7): DAMVIQNPRYQVTQFGKPVTLSCSQTLNHNVMYWYQQKSSQAPKLLFHYYDKDFNNEADTPDNFQSRRPNTSFCFLDIRSPGLGDTAMYLCATSRVQRGYEQYFGPGTRLTVT.

This clonotype appeared many times. This chain connects TRBV6-5 to TRBJ1-6; possibly TRBD1 for D (5 bases). Trimming removed 5 bases from V and 5 bases from J, with 10 bases in between. This CDR3 region has 14 residues. The V gene's germline CDR1 is MNHEY and CDR2 SVGAGI. This CDR3 is CASSTGTHNSPLHF. DNA for the CDR3: TGTGCCAGCAGTACCGGGACGCATAATTCACCCCTCCACTTT.

At least ten counts were recorded for this clonotype. This rearrangement joins TRBV6-1 to TRBJ1-1; 10 positions agree with TRBD1. V lost 6 bases and J lost 1; bases outside the gene matches: 8. Germline V gene lookup returns CDR1 MNHNS and CDR2 SASEGT. The CDR3 is made up of 16 amino acids. DNA of the CDR3: TGTGCCAGCAGAGGGACAGGGGTCTCAGGGAACACTGAAGCTTTCTTT. Translated, it gives CASRGTGVSGNTEAFF.

This clonotype occurred many times. This chain uses TRBV18 with TRBJ2-7; TRBD2 agrees at 7 bases. This CDR3 region has 14 residues. The ends lost 2 bases at V and 0 bases at J; junction bases unmatched: 1. Germline CDR1 reads KGHSH; CDR2 reads LQKENI. DNA for the CDR3: TGTGCCAGCTCACCAGGACTAGGCTCCTACGAGCAGTACTTC. It is translated as CASSPGLGSYEQYF.

This clonotype was observed many times. J is TRBJ2-5 and V is TRBV7-9, with 7 bases aligning to TRBD2. The germline V gene has CDR1 SEHNR and CDR2 FQNEAQ (reference sequence). The CDR3 is 13 residues long. The V and J ends lost 6 bases and 5 bases, in that order; junction bases with no gene match: 6. CDR3 residues: CASRTTSLETQYF. CDR3 sequence (DNA): TGTGCCAGCAGAACGACTAGCCTGGAGACCCAGTACTTC. Combining the CDR3 with reference TRBV7-9 and TRBJ2-5 gives the whole variable domain DTGVSQNPRHKITKRGQNVTFRCDPISEHNRLYWYRQTLGQGPEFLTYFQNEAQLEKSRLLSDRFSAERPKGSFSTLEIQRTEQGDSAMYLCASRTTSLETQYFGPGTRLLVL.

This clonotype was detected many times. The genes are TRBV7-8 and TRBJ1-1, with D hard to call. Trimming pared 4 bases from V and 10 bases from J, leaving 13 bases between. Germline CDR1 SGHVS, CDR2 FQNEAQ. The length of the CDR3 is 12 residues. The DNA for the CDR3 is TGTGCCAGCAGCTCGTACCAGCCTGGAGCTTTCTTT. It encodes CASSSYQPGAFF.

This clonotype was seen at least ten times. V usage is TRBV29-1 and J usage is TRBJ2-7, with D unclear. CDR1 and CDR2 (germline): SQVTM, ANQGSEA. The CDR3 has 12 residues. The V gene lost 4 bases and the J gene lost 1 base, with 8 bases spanning the gap. CDR3 bases: TGCAGCGTTGGGTCGGATTCCTACGAGCAGTACTTC. This translates into CSVGSDSYEQYF.

This clonotype was seen many times. The chain employs TRBV30 and TRBJ1-5, with D unclear. Germline V gene lookup returns CDR1 GTSNPN and CDR2 SVGIG (reference sequence). V dropped 5 bases and J dropped 4 bases, with 12 bases sitting between them. The CDR3 is 13 amino acids. The CDR3 spells CAWGLRSNQPQHF. In DNA, the CDR3 is TGTGCCTGGGGCCTGAGATCTAATCAGCCCCAGCATTTT.

The table lists this clonotype with many counts. The chain joins TRBV30 to TRBJ2-7; D might be TRBD1 or TRBD2, each matching 6 bases. Germline V gives CDR1 GTSNPN, CDR2 SVGIG (reference sequence). This CDR3 spans 15 amino acids. V lost 0 bases and J lost 3, with 15 bases in between. In DNA form, the CDR3 reads TGTGCCTGGAGTGTATCTTGGGGGGCGCGCTACGAGCAGTACTTC. It specifies CAWSVSWGARYEQYF. The complete variable domain, with remaining parts taken from reference TRBV30 and TRBJ2-7, reads SQTIHQWPATLVQPVGSPLSLECTVEGTSNPNLYWYRQAAGRGLQLLFYSVGIGQISSEVPQNLSASRPQDRQFILSSKKLLLSDSGFYLCAWSVSWGARYEQYFGPGTRLTVT.

This clonotype was seen many times. The chain joins TRBV12-5 to TRBJ1-1; D is undetermined. The CDR3 contains 14 residues. Germline V gene data show CDR1 as LGHNT and CDR2 as FRNRAP. Trimming took off 3 bases at V and 0 bases at J, with 8 bases between the two ends. This CDR3 is CASGFGGMNTEAFF. CDR3 bases: TGTGCTAGTGGTTTCGGCGGTATGAACACTGAAGCTTTCTTT.

This rearrangement joins TRBV27 to TRBJ1-2, with TRBD1 matching over 7 bases. Losses at the gene ends were 5 bases for V and 0 bases for J; bases not matched to a gene: 15. The germline V gene has CDR1 MNHEY and CDR2 SMNVEV (reference sequence). The CDR3 extends over 18 amino acids. CDR3 nucleotide sequence: TGTGCCAGCAGTCTGAGAAAAAACGGGACAGAAGCTAACTATGGCTACACCTTC. Its translation is CASSLRKNGTEANYGYTF.

This clonotype was seen many times. V is TRBV29-1 and J is TRBJ2-5; no definite D call. The CDR3 has 11 amino acids. Germline values: CDR1 SQVTM, CDR2 ANQGSEA. Deletions cut 7 bases from V and 1 base from J, with 7 bases between. The CDR3 DNA reads as TGCAGCGGGGGAATCCAAGAGACCCAGTACTTC. Its protein is CSGGIQETQYF.